Listed below are T cell receptor beta chains from one sample, sequenced in a study of blood T cells in healthy people across ages. TCRdb reprocessed the 5' RACE reads via MiXCR and lists one record per CDR3 protein. The top ten clones hold about a quarter of a sample with approximately 790,000 distinct CDR3 sequences, 62% of them seen once. The sequenced sample was blood. Source of these receptors: a man under 40 in good health. Both conserved end residues are part of each CDR3. The D gene is left open where the match is weak. Where a row states a size, it is once, few, many or the class of an expanded clone; other rows omit it.

>TRBD2|TRBV9|once|TRBJ2-5
TGTGCCAGCAGCGTAGACCCTGGTAGCGGGGGTCATAAAGAGACCCAGTACTTC
CASSVDPGSGGHKETQYF
>NA|TRBV28|NA|TRBJ2-7
TGTGCCAGCAGTTTAGGGTGCGAGCAGTACTTC
CASSLGCEQYF
>NA|TRBV3-1|NA|TRBJ1-5
TGTGCCAGCAGCCAAGGGACACCTAGCAATCAGCCCCAGCATTTT
CASSQGTPSNQPQHF
>NA|TRBV9|NA|TRBJ2-1
TGTGCCAGCAGCGTAAACGGTTTATCCTACAATGAGCAGTTCTTC
CASSVNGLSYNEQFF
>NA|TRBV7-2|many|TRBJ2-7
TGTGCCAGCAGCTATTTCGTGGGGGGCTCTCGCGAGCAGTACTTC
CASSYFVGGSREQYF
>NA|TRBV20-1|NA|TRBJ2-4
TGCAGTGCTAGAGATCTTCAGCAAAACATTCAGTACTTC
CSARDLQQNIQYF
>TRBD1|TRBV6-5|NA|TRBJ2-1
TGTGCCAGCACCTACCGGGACAGGGGGTTTAATGAGCAGTTCTTC
CASTYRDRGFNEQFF
>NA|TRBV20-1|NA|TRBJ2-5
TGCAGTGCTAGGTCTAATTGGACCCAGTACTTC
CSARSNWTQYF
>NA|TRBV5-1|NA|TRBJ2-1
TGCGCCAGCAGCTTGGACGGGGAATCCTACAATGAGCAGTTCTTC
CASSLDGESYNEQFF
>TRBD1|TRBV12-3/TRBV12-4|NA|TRBJ1-2
TGTGCCAGCAGTCTAACAGGGGGCGTCAGAAATGGCTACACCTTC
CASSLTGGVRNGYTF
>NA|TRBV20-1|NA|TRBJ1-2
TGCAGTGCTCCTTGGACGGCTTATGGCTACACCTTC
CSAPWTAYGYTF
>NA|TRBV4-2|NA|TRBJ2-5
TGTGTCAGCAGCCAAGGGGACTTCCAAGAGACCCAGTACTTC
CVSSQGDFQETQYF
>NA|TRBV7-2|NA|TRBJ2-3
TGTGCCAGCAGCAGAACGCAACAAATCACAGATACGCAGTATTTT
CASSRTQQITDTQYF
>NA|TRBV5-1|few|TRBJ1-2
TGCGCCAGCTCCGCGACTTTTAAACAAGGCTATGGCTACACCTTC
CASSATFKQGYGYTF
>NA|TRBV10-3|once|TRBJ2-5
TGTGCCATCGGAGCCGCGAGGGGTCAAGAGACCCAGTACTTC
CAIGAARGQETQYF
>NA|TRBV9|NA|TRBJ1-6
TGTGCCAGCAGCTCAAGGGACACCTATAATTCACCCCTCCACTTT
CASSSRDTYNSPLHF
>TRBD2|TRBV2|NA|TRBJ2-3
TGTGCCAGCAGCCCAACAGGTAGACTAGCGGTAGATACGCAGTATTTT
CASSPTGRLAVDTQYF
>NA|TRBV5-1|NA|TRBJ1-4
TGCGCCAGCAGCTTCCACTGGGACCCTGCAACTAATGAAAAACTGTTTTTT
CASSFHWDPATNEKLFF
>NA|TRBV6-5|NA|TRBJ1-1
TGTGCCAGCAGTTACTCGCTAAGGGCTGAAGCTTTCTTT
CASSYSLRAEAFF
>NA|TRBV2|NA|TRBJ1-4
TGTGCCAGCAATGGGGACGCTAATGAAAAACTGTTTTTT
CASNGDANEKLFF
>NA|TRBV29-1|NA|TRBJ1-2
TGCAGCGTTGAGGGGGTCTTAAACTATGGCTACACCTTC
CSVEGVLNYGYTF
>NA|TRBV10-3|NA|TRBJ2-3
TGTGCCATCAGTGAGTCAGCACTTTCAGATACGCAGTATTTT
CAISESALSDTQYF
>NA|TRBV20-1|few|TRBJ2-3
TGCAGTGCTAGAGAAGGGGGAGATACGCAGTATTTT
CSAREGGDTQYF
>NA|TRBV4-3|few|TRBJ2-1
TGCGCCAGCAGCCTCGACCCGGACCGGAGCGCTTCCAATGAGCAGTTCTTC
CASSLDPDRSASNEQFF
>NA|TRBV9|NA|TRBJ2-5
TGTGCCGGCAGCGCCGCGGGGGCCCAAGAGACCCAGTACTTC
CAGSAAGAQETQYF
>TRBD2|TRBV20-1|NA|TRBJ2-1
TGCAGTGCTGGGTGGGGGGGAAACAATGAGCAGTTCTTC
CSAGWGGNNEQFF
>TRBD2|TRBV5-1|few|TRBJ2-1
TGCGCCAGCAGCTTTACCATAGCGGGGGGCGTCAATGAGCAGTTCTTC
CASSFTIAGGVNEQFF
>NA|TRBV5-1|once|TRBJ2-7
TGCGCCAGCAGCTTGAGGTACAGTTCCTGCGAGCAGTACTTC
CASSLRYSSCEQYF
>TRBD1|TRBV12-3/TRBV12-4|NA|TRBJ2-5
TGTGCCAGCAGTTCGACAGGGGTAGAGACCCAGTACTTC
CASSSTGVETQYF
>NA|TRBV2|NA|TRBJ1-1
TGTGCCAGCAGGAAAGTGAACACTGAAGCTTTCTTT
CASRKVNTEAFF
>TRBD1|TRBV4-3|NA|TRBJ2-4
TGCGCCGGCAGCCAAGACAGGGGAGCCAAAAACATTCAGTACTTC
CAGSQDRGAKNIQYF
>NA|TRBV5-1|few|TRBJ1-4
TGCGCCAGCAGCGCACAGGGTAGAGGTGAAAAACTGTTTTTT
CASSAQGRGEKLFF
>NA|TRBV4-3|NA|TRBJ2-3
TGCGCCAGCAGCCAAGATTCGACAGGAACCCGACCAGATACGCAGTATTTT
CASSQDSTGTRPDTQYF
>TRBD1|TRBV29-1|NA|TRBJ1-2
TGCAGCGTTGAAGATGGTGACAGGGGGAATGGCTACACCTTC
CSVEDGDRGNGYTF
>NA|TRBV28|NA|TRBJ2-6
TGTGCCAGCAGTGAGTGGGGGAACCCTGGGGCCAACGTCCTGACTTTC
CASSEWGNPGANVLTF
>NA|TRBV28|few|TRBJ2-7
TGTGCCAGCAGTGCCACAGGGTCGGGCCACGAGCAGTACTTC
CASSATGSGHEQYF
>TRBD2|TRBV3-1|NA|TRBJ2-3
TGTGCCAGCAGTCGCCCCGGGCGGGGGGGAAACACAGATACGCAGTATTTT
CASSRPGRGGNTDTQYF
>NA|TRBV7-9|NA|TRBJ2-5
TGTGCCAGCAGCAATCAGGACAGACCCCAAGAGACCCAGTACTTC
CASSNQDRPQETQYF
>NA|TRBV30|few|TRBJ2-2
TGTGCCTGGAGTCCTACCGACAGGGTGCGGGGGTTGGACGGGGAGCTGTTTTTT
CAWSPTDRVRGLDGELFF
>NA|TRBV12-3/TRBV12-4|NA|TRBJ1-2
TGTGCCAGCAGTTTAGGGTTCGCAGGGTATGGCTACACCTTC
CASSLGFAGYGYTF
>NA|TRBV7-3|many|TRBJ2-6
TGTGCCAGCAGCAACCCTTACGGGGCCGGGGCCAACGTCCTGACTTTC
CASSNPYGAGANVLTF
>NA|TRBV12-3/TRBV12-4|NA|TRBJ1-5
TGTGCCAGCAGTAAGATCAATCAGCCCCAGCATTTT
CASSKINQPQHF
>NA|TRBV3-1|NA|TRBJ1-6
TGTGCCAGCAGCCAAGATTCCAGGAATAATTCACCCCACCACTTT
CASSQDSRNNSPHHF
>TRBD1|TRBV6-2/TRBV6-3|NA|TRBJ2-3
TGTGCCAGCAGTACGGGGACAGAGGTTGATACGCAGTATTTT
CASSTGTEVDTQYF
>NA|TRBV20-1|NA|TRBJ1-2
TGCAGTGCCCCGTTTCAGATGGCGGCGGGCTATGGCTACACCTTC
CSAPFQMAAGYGYTF
>TRBD1|TRBV14|few|TRBJ2-1
TGTGCCAGCAGCCAGACGGGACAGGGATTGGGTGGGGAGCAGTTCTTC
CASSQTGQGLGGEQFF
>TRBD2|TRBV28|NA|TRBJ2-1
TGTGCCAGCAGTTTACCCCACGAACTAGCGGGGGACTACAATGAGCAGTTCTTC
CASSLPHELAGDYNEQFF
>NA|TRBV2|NA|TRBJ2-2
TGTGCCAGCAGGGAGAGAAACACCGGGGAGCTGTTTTTT
CASRERNTGELFF
>NA|TRBV7-2|few|TRBJ2-1
TGTGCCAGCAGCTTAGGACAGGTCATAGGAGGGGATGAGCAGTTCTTC
CASSLGQVIGGDEQFF
>TRBD1|TRBV12-3/TRBV12-4|NA|TRBJ2-1
TGTGCCAGCAGTTTACGACAGGGGGCGACTGAGCAGTTCTTC
CASSLRQGATEQFF
>NA|TRBV2|NA|TRBJ2-4
TGTGCCAGCAGTCCAAACGGGGTTGAGGGACGGCAGTACTTC
CASSPNGVEGRQYF
>TRBD1|TRBV12-3/TRBV12-4|NA|TRBJ2-3
TGTGCCAGCAGTCTGGACAGGGGTTGGACAGATACGCAGTATTTT
CASSLDRGWTDTQYF
>NA|TRBV3-1|NA|TRBJ1-6
TGTGCCAGCAGCCAAGAACACACGGGAGGACATTCACCCCTCCACTTT
CASSQEHTGGHSPLHF
>NA|TRBV20-1|NA|TRBJ1-2
TGCAGGAGAGCAGCTGATGGCTACACCTTC
CRRAADGYTF
>NA|TRBV7-3|NA|TRBJ2-5
TGTGCCAGCAGCTTAGGATCGACGCCGTTGGAGACCCAGTACTTC
CASSLGSTPLETQYF
>TRBD2|TRBV5-1|NA|TRBJ2-5
TGCGCCAGCAGCTTGGGAGATAGCGGGGGAGAGACCCAGTACTTC
CASSLGDSGGETQYF